These 13 T cell receptor beta chains originate from one sample sequenced in a study of blood T cell repertoires in COVID-19. Only in-frame clones appear in the TCRdb table, and some are missing; sequencing was by immunoSEQ multiplex PCR. The table has about 99,000 clones, roughly nine tenths seen once. Sequencing used peripheral blood. These receptors came from a woman aged 55-69 years with acute or convalescent COVID-19.

The V call is TRBV10-3, the J call TRBJ2-7; 9 positions agree with TRBD1. Trimming cost V 6 bases and J 4 bases; bases outside gene matches: 1. Germline CDR1 reads ENHRY; CDR2 reads SYGVKD. CDR3 length: 12 residues. The CDR3 protein is CAISDRGYEQYF. CDR3 nucleotide sequence: TGTGCCATCAGCGACAGGGGGTACGAGCAGTACTTC.

This clone was observed a handful of times. CDR3 sequence (DNA): TGTGCCAGTACCACCTATGAGGGGGGGGTAGGCTATGGCTACACCTTC. This encodes CASTTYEGGVGYGYTF. The genes are TRBV19 and TRBJ1-2, with D maybe TRBD1 (6 bases). The V end lost 7 bases, the J end lost 4 bases, and 22 bases lay between the germline ends. Germline lookup yields CDR1 LNHDA and CDR2 SQIVND (reference sequence). This CDR3 spans 16 amino acids.

V usage is TRBV19 and J usage is TRBJ1-5; 7 bases agree with TRBD1. Germline V gene lookup returns CDR1 LNHDA and CDR2 SQIVND (reference sequence). With 7 bases clipped from V and 5 bases from J, the junction kept 8 bases outside the gene matches. This CDR3 spans 14 amino acids. The CDR3 loop reads CASKETGFYQPQHF. Written as DNA, the CDR3 is TGTGCCAGTAAGGAGACAGGGTTTTATCAGCCCCAGCATTTT.

The chain combines TRBV7-9 with TRBJ1-1, with D perhaps TRBD1 (6 bases). The CDR3 length is 14 residues. CDR1 is SEHNR, CDR2 FQNEAQ, per germline (reference sequence). The V gene lost 5 bases and the J gene lost 3 bases, with 13 bases spanning the gap. The CDR3 coding sequence is TGTGCCAGCAGCCTAAGGAAGGGGGACACTGAAGCTTTCTTT. It is translated as CASSLRKGDTEAFF.

On this clone: Additional DNA sequences in this sample encode the identical CDR3. The rearrangement uses TRBV3-1 (or the pseudogene TRBV3-2) and TRBJ1-5; D not certain. V was shortened by 0 bases and J by 4 bases, with 4 bases between the two germline ends. This CDR3 has 13 residues. Germline values: CDR1 LGHDT, CDR2 YNNKEL (reference sequence). The CDR3 DNA is TGTGCCAGCAGCCAAGATCGTAATCAGCCCCAGCATTTT. Amino acid sequence: CASSQDRNQPQHF.

The V call is TRBV19, the J call TRBJ2-1; D ambiguous. Germline V gene lookup returns CDR1 LNHDA and CDR2 SQIVND (reference sequence). The CDR3 runs to 14 residues. The V end was cut by 1 base, the J end by 2 bases, with 6 bases between. CDR3 residues: CASSIGSAYNEQFF. CDR3 coding DNA: TGTGCCAGTAGTATAGGCTCAGCCTACAATGAGCAGTTCTTC.

V gene TRBV4-1 combines with J gene TRBJ1-1; unclear D gene. Trimming removed 5 bases from V and 1 base from J, with 11 bases in between. CDR1 and CDR2 (germline): MGHRA, YSYEKL. The CDR3 length is 14 residues. CDR3 amino acids: CASSAPTENTEAFF. The CDR3 DNA sequence: TGCGCCAGCAGCGCCCCGACTGAGAACACTGAAGCTTTCTTT.

The chain combines TRBV7-3 with TRBJ1-2; no definite D call. The V end was cut by 5 bases, the J end by 6 bases, with 13 bases between. Germline values: CDR1 SGHTA, CDR2 FQGTGA. This CDR3 has 13 residues. CDR3 DNA: TGTGCCAGCAGCCATGACGGGTACGATGGCTACACCTTC. Its translation is CASSHDGYDGYTF.

The chain employs TRBV6-6 and TRBJ1-4; TRBD1 matches at 11 bases. J gave up 4 bases and V 6 bases, and 1 base lay outside the gene matches. CDR1 MNHNY and CDR2 SVGAGI come from the germline V gene (reference sequence). The CDR3 has 14 amino acids. CDR3 nucleotides: TGTGCCAGCAGGGGACAGGGGGTTAATGAAAAACTGTTTTTT. It codes for CASRGQGVNEKLFF.

The chain carries TRBV7-2 and TRBJ2-3; D may be TRBD2 (6 bases). This CDR3 has 15 residues. The V end lost 4 bases, the J end lost 5 bases, and 16 bases lay between the germline ends. Germline V lookup: CDR1 SGHTA, CDR2 FQGNSA. Here the CDR3 DNA reads TGTGCCAGCAGCTCCTTTGGGCGGGATCAAGATACGCAGTATTTT. It encodes CASSSFGRDQDTQYF.

The gene calls are TRBV24-1 and TRBJ2-1, with TRBD2 matching 7 bases. This CDR3 is 16 amino acids long. Germline V gene data show CDR1 as KGHDR and CDR2 as SFDVKD. The trim removed 4 bases at V and 9 bases at J, leaving 14 bases unmatched. CDR3 protein: CATSESRDAGTTEQFF. As DNA, the CDR3 is TGTGCCACCAGTGAGTCCCGGGACGCGGGGACTACTGAGCAGTTCTTC.

This chain uses TRBV12-3 or TRBV12-4 with TRBJ2-7, with 11 positions matching TRBD1. V shed 8 bases and J 3 bases; nucleotides not matched to a gene: 3. The CDR3 length is 13 residues. The CDR3 protein is CASSGTGGYEQYF. DNA for the CDR3: TGTGCCAGCTCCGGGACAGGGGGCTACGAGCAGTACTTC.

This chain uses TRBV9 with TRBJ2-5; a possible D gene is TRBD1 (7 bases). The CDR3 is 15 amino acids. V shed 4 bases and J shed 5 bases, with 18 bases lying between them. The germline V gene has CDR1 SGDLS and CDR2 YYNGEE. The CDR3 DNA is TGTGCCAGCAGCCCCCCAAGGGCAGGGGGGGAGACCCAGTACTTC. It codes for CASSPPRAGGETQYF. Looking up the rest from reference TRBV9 and TRBJ2-5 gives the full variable domain: DSGVTQTPKHLITATGQRVTLRCSPRSGDLSVYWYQQSLDQGLQFLIQYYNGEERAKGNILERFSAQQFPDLHSELNLSSLELGDSALYFCASSPPRAGGETQYFGPGTRLLVL.